These 22 T cell receptor beta chains were all obtained from the same sample, sequenced in a study of blood T cell repertoires in COVID-19. Using immunoSEQ multiplex PCR, the repertoire was profiled, and TCRdb retains in-frame clones only, with some absent. The table has some 350,000 clones, over 75% seen once. The specimen sequenced was PBMCs or T cells enriched from blood (not recorded which). The receptors stem from a woman aged 25 to 39 who had recovered from COVID-19.

This chain links TRBV28 with TRBJ2-3; TRBD2 aligns across 11 bases. Germline trimming cut 10 bases from V and 4 bases from J; bases unmatched to any gene: 13. The V gene's germline CDR1 is MDHEN and CDR2 SYDVKM. The CDR3 covers 16 residues. The CDR3 DNA reads as TGTGCCATCGTAGCGGGGGGGCCTTCGATCGCAGATACGCAGTATTTT. Protein sequence: CAIVAGGPSIADTQYF.

The chain uses TRBV28 and TRBJ1-6; 11 bases line up with TRBD1. CDR3 length: 18 amino acids. V gave up 5 bases and J gave up 8 bases; unmatched junction bases: 14. Germline assignment: CDR1 MDHEN and CDR2 SYDVKM. The CDR3 loop reads CASSGTGGLFAWDSPLHF. CDR3 DNA sequence: TGTGCCAGCAGTGGGACAGGGGGATTATTCGCTTGGGATTCACCCCTCCACTTT.

The chain is built from TRBV30 and TRBJ1-4; no definite D call. This CDR3 spans 12 amino acids. Germline values: CDR1 GTSNPN, CDR2 SVGIG (reference sequence). The germline V and J ends were trimmed by 1 base and 7 bases, with 7 bases remaining between them. The CDR3 DNA follows: TGTGCCTGGAGTGATCCGAGTGAAAAACTGTTTTTT. As protein: CAWSDPSEKLFF.

With regard to this clone: The same CDR3 can be traced to other DNA sequences in this sample. The chain combines TRBV5-1 with TRBJ2-2; the D is unclear. Germline CDR1 reads SGHRS; CDR2 reads YFSETQ. This CDR3 contains 14 residues. V was clipped by 4 bases and J by 0 bases, with 7 bases between them. CDR3 loop: CASSLGANTGELFF. DNA of the CDR3: TGCGCCAGCAGCCTCGGTGCGAACACCGGGGAGCTGTTTTTT.

The J gene is TRBJ1-5, the V gene TRBV24-1, with D unresolved. The CDR3 loop spans 16 amino acids. CDR1 and CDR2 from the germline V gene are KGHDR and SFDVKD. V was cut by 2 bases and J by 5 bases, with 15 bases left in between. CDR3 sequence: CATSDWCLSRHQPQHF. The CDR3 bases are TGTGCCACCAGTGATTGGTGTCTGTCCAGGCATCAGCCCCAGCATTTT.

V gene TRBV5-6 combines with J gene TRBJ2-2; tentative D call: TRBD2 (7 bases). Germline CDR1 and CDR2: SGHDT and YYEEEE. The CDR3 is 16 amino acids. Between the trimmed V and J ends, which lost 2 bases and 3 bases, there was a span of 14 bases. CDR3 residues: CASSLWGGLDTGELFF. CDR3 nucleotides: TGTGCCAGCAGCTTATGGGGGGGCCTGGACACCGGGGAGCTGTTTTTT.

V usage is TRBV28 and J usage is TRBJ1-1, with TRBD1 as a possible D gene (6 bases). This CDR3 is built from 12 residues. V gave up 11 bases and J gave up 3 bases, with 13 bases separating them. Germline lookup yields CDR1 MDHEN and CDR2 SYDVKM. The CDR3 sequence is CAVDHRDTEAFF. CDR3 DNA sequence: TGTGCCGTCGATCACAGGGACACTGAAGCTTTCTTT.

This clone occurred a few times. The J gene is TRBJ2-7, the V gene TRBV9; 13 bases agree with TRBD2. The V and J ends lost 4 bases and 5 bases, in that order; junction bases with no gene match: 6. Looked up from germline, CDR1 is SGDLS and CDR2 is YYNGEE. The CDR3 contains 15 residues. The CDR3 here is CASSPTSGGAHEQYF. The CDR3 coding sequence is TGTGCCAGCAGCCCAACTAGCGGGGGGGCCCACGAGCAGTACTTC.

V and J are TRBV4-2 and TRBJ2-5; 8 nucleotides match TRBD2. This CDR3 contains 15 residues. Germline V CDR1 and CDR2: LGHNA, YNFKEQ. J was trimmed by 5 bases and V by 1 base; bases with no gene match: 6. CDR3 DNA: TGTGCCAGCAGCCAAGGTGGGACTAGGGGGGAGACCCAGTACTTC. Translating it yields CASSQGGTRGETQYF.

The J gene is TRBJ1-6, the V gene TRBV7-2; D is ambiguous. This CDR3 has 15 residues. Germline lookup yields CDR1 SGHTA and CDR2 FQGNSA. The germline V and J ends were trimmed by 5 bases and 12 bases, with 20 bases remaining between them. This CDR3 reads CASSREAGGGLPLHF. Written as DNA, the CDR3 is TGTGCCAGCAGCAGAGAAGCAGGAGGTGGATTACCCCTCCACTTT. Full variable domain (outside the CDR3, taken from reference TRBV7-2 and TRBJ1-6): GAGVSQSPSNKVTEKGKDVELRCDPISGHTALYWYRQSLGQGLEFLIYFQGNSAPDKSGLPSDRFSAERTGGSVSTLTIQRTQQEDSAVYLCASSREAGGGLPLHFGNGTRLTVT.

The chain uses TRBV11-2 and TRBJ2-7; D perhaps matches TRBD1 (6 bases). V dropped 6 bases and J dropped 0 bases, with 15 bases sitting between them. This CDR3 spans 15 amino acids. Germline V gene data show CDR1 as SGHAT and CDR2 as FQNNGV. The CDR3 loop reads CASRLTGFLSYEQYF. The CDR3 nucleotides read TGTGCCAGCAGGCTTACAGGGTTTCTCTCCTACGAGCAGTACTTC.

This clone was seen only a few times. Other DNA sequences in this sample translate to the same CDR3. The V call is TRBV7-9, the J call TRBJ2-7; 7 bases match TRBD1. After removal of 5 bases from V and 0 bases from J, the junction contained 4 bases not matched to a gene. This CDR3 contains 14 residues. Germline loops: CDR1 SEHNR, CDR2 FQNEAQ (reference sequence). The CDR3 sequence: CASSRTGASYEQYF. The CDR3 nucleotides read TGTGCCAGCAGCCGCACAGGGGCCTCCTACGAGCAGTACTTC.

The chain joins TRBV18 to TRBJ2-7; tentatively, D is TRBD1 (5 bases). The CDR3 has 17 amino acids. CDR1 is KGHSH, CDR2 LQKENI, per germline. Between the trimmed V and J ends, which lost 1 base and 0 bases, there was a span of 16 bases. As DNA, the CDR3 is TGTGCCAGCTCACCACGGTGGGTCAGGGTCAACTCCTACGAGCAGTACTTC. This sequence encodes CASSPRWVRVNSYEQYF.

V usage is TRBV7-2 and J usage is TRBJ2-7; no definite D call. Trimming shortened V by 5 bases and J by 8 bases, and 16 bases separated the two germline ends. The CDR3 spans 13 residues. Germline values: CDR1 SGHTA, CDR2 FQGNSA. This CDR3 is CASSQRADYKQYF. The CDR3 DNA is TGTGCCAGCAGCCAGCGCGCCGATTATAAGCAGTACTTC. The whole variable domain, remainder taken from reference TRBV7-2 and TRBJ2-7, is GAGVSQSPSNKVTEKGKDVELRCDPISGHTALYWYRQSLGQGLEFLIYFQGNSAPDKSGLPSDRFSAERTGGSVSTLTIQRTQQEDSAVYLCASSQRADYKQYFGPGTRLTVT.

The chain links TRBV6-5 to TRBJ1-5; no definite D call. CDR3 length: 14 residues. The germline CDR1 and CDR2 sequences are MNHEY and SVGAGI. Trimming removed 4 bases from V and 0 bases from J, with 7 bases in between. This CDR3 reads CASSLADSNQPQHF. The CDR3 DNA is TGTGCCAGCAGTTTGGCAGATAGCAATCAGCCCCAGCATTTT.

This clone was picked up a small number of times. V usage is TRBV6-5 and J usage is TRBJ1-2; D uncertain. This CDR3 has 14 amino acids. The V end was cut by 4 bases, the J end by 4 bases, with 13 bases between. Germline assignment: CDR1 MNHEY and CDR2 SVGAGI. Written as DNA, the CDR3 is TGTGCCAGCAGTTCTCAGTGGGGAGGCTATGGCTACACCTTC. It codes for CASSSQWGGYGYTF.

The rearrangement uses TRBV15 and TRBJ2-7, with a tentative D call TRBD2 (5 bases). V was trimmed by 0 bases and J by 4 bases, leaving 13 bases between them. Germline CDR1 reads LNHNV; CDR2 reads YYDKDF (reference sequence). The CDR3 is made up of 15 amino acids. The CDR3 nucleotides read TGTGCCACCAGCAGAGAGAGAGTGCCGGGGTACGAGCAGTACTTC. Amino acids: CATSRERVPGYEQYF.

V gene TRBV3-1 (or the pseudogene TRBV3-2) combines with J gene TRBJ1-3, with D uncertain. Germline assignment: CDR1 LGHDT and CDR2 YNNKEL (reference sequence). The CDR3 is made up of 17 amino acids. V was trimmed by 4 bases and J by 2 bases, leaving 18 bases between them. CDR3 residues: CASSLVPVPGPGNTIYF. CDR3 DNA sequence: TGTGCCAGCAGCCTCGTCCCCGTCCCCGGTCCTGGAAACACCATATATTTT.

The sample holds one count of this clone. The V call is TRBV5-5, the J call TRBJ1-5, with D perhaps matching TRBD1 (6 bases). With 0 bases removed from V and 9 bases from J, the gap between germline ends came to 16 bases. The CDR3 is made up of 15 amino acids. The V gene's germline CDR1 is SGHKS and CDR2 YYEKEE (reference sequence). The CDR3, as DNA: TGTGCCAGCAGCTTGGACGCACAGGGTTGGGGGCCCCAGCATTTT. Its protein product is CASSLDAQGWGPQHF.

The rearrangement links TRBV15 to TRBJ1-5, with unresolved D. The CDR3 loop spans 12 amino acids. Germline CDR1 is LNHNV and CDR2 is YYDKDF (reference sequence). With 0 bases removed from V and 9 bases from J, the gap between germline ends came to 6 bases. The CDR3 region has the DNA TGTGCCACCAGCAGAGAGGGGAGGCCCCAGCATTTT. Protein: CATSREGRPQHF.

This CDR3 is CASSTTGVHEQFF. CDR3 nucleotides: TGTGCCAGCAGTACGACAGGGGTCCATGAGCAGTTCTTC. V is TRBV2 and J is TRBJ2-1, with TRBD1 identical over 8 bases. From germline, CDR1 is SNHLY and CDR2 FYNNEI. V shed 5 bases, J shed 8 bases, and the junction held 5 bases outside the gene matches. The CDR3 runs 13 residues.

The chain uses TRBV19 and TRBJ2-7; TRBD1 agrees at 9 bases. The CDR3 loop spans 13 amino acids. Trimming took 8 bases from V and 4 from J; bases not matched to a gene: 6. Germline V gene lookup returns CDR1 LNHDA and CDR2 SQIVND (reference sequence). Written as DNA, the CDR3 is TGTGCCAGTTCTGGGACAGGGCCTTACGAGCAGTACTTC. Translation: CASSGTGPYEQYF.